This note documents a single T cell receptor beta chain sequence. Its antigen remains unidentified. These data come from a study of cytomegalovirus exposure and HLA in healthy donors. Study summary: Of a few hundred genotyped donors, about 80% clustered with self-reported Caucasian donors.

Study-wide results and caveats: HLA allele associations emerged for around 15,000 TCR beta sequences in a later analysis, at 0.05 false discovery rate. Among donors in an Asian-associated ancestry cluster, a later analysis reportedly found fewer N-insertions than the roughly 700-donor mean. According to the study, 160 or so TCR beta chains were cytomegalovirus-associated.

PCR primers comprised 60 Vbeta and 13 Jbeta primers. The protocol was immunoSEQ multiplex PCR, while the TCRdb copy is restricted to in-frame clones and leaves out a portion. Its table records some 70,000 clones. Trimming pared 6 bases from V and 8 bases from J, leaving 20 bases between. The germline CDR1 and CDR2 sequences are LNHNV and YYDKDF (reference sequence). CDR3 length equals 15 residues. The J gene is TRBJ2-1, the V gene TRBV15, with D hard to call. The receptor's source is a boy aged 5-17 years in good health and CMV-seronegative. Sequencing was done on a sample of PBMCs. CDR3 sequence reads: CATSSYYPFLDEQFF. DNA of the CDR3: TGTGCCACCAGTAGTTACTATCCCTTTTTAGATGAGCAGTTCTTC.